Below, 16 T cell receptor beta chains from the same sample are listed, as sequenced in a study of early T cells in non-severe SARS-CoV-2 infection. TCRdb used MiXCR to reprocess the 5' RACE reads, holding one entry per CDR3 protein. The sample has 70,000 to 90,000 distinct CDR3 sequences, under 15% seen once. Sequencing input: whole blood. These receptors were obtained from an adult who was a healthcare worker with PCR-confirmed SARS-CoV-2 infection or an uninfected control (not recorded which).

This clonotype was observed a handful of times. The rearrangement uses TRBV7-3 and TRBJ2-2; TRBD2 matches 10 bases. After removal of 5 bases from V and 3 bases from J, the junction contained 6 bases not matched to a gene. This CDR3 spans 16 amino acids. Germline values: CDR1 SGHTA, CDR2 FQGTGA. This chain's CDR3 is CASSLIAGGDTGELFF. The CDR3 DNA reads as TGTGCCAGCAGCCTTATAGCGGGAGGTGACACCGGGGAGCTGTTTTTT.

This clonotype has more than one count but fewer than ten. The chain joins TRBV11-2 to TRBJ2-1; TRBD2 agrees at 7 bases. Per germline, CDR1 SGHAT and CDR2 FQNNGV. Trimming removed 7 bases from V and 9 bases from J; junction bases left unmatched: 21. This CDR3 comprises 17 residues. CDR3 in amino acids: CASTQRAREGLKVEQFF. The CDR3, as DNA: TGTGCCAGCACCCAAAGGGCGAGGGAGGGCCTGAAGGTTGAGCAGTTCTTC.

This rearrangement joins TRBV20-1 to TRBJ2-7; 13 positions match TRBD2. This CDR3 has 17 amino acids. V lost 1 base and J lost 3; bases outside the gene matches: 9. Germline lookup yields CDR1 DFQATT and CDR2 SNEGSKA (reference sequence). This CDR3 reads CSARAYGTSGTVYEQYF. CDR3 sequence (DNA): TGCAGTGCTAGAGCCTATGGGACTAGCGGGACCGTCTACGAGCAGTACTTC.

This clonotype has just a few counts. The chain recombines TRBV28 with TRBJ2-1; 11 bases align to TRBD2. The CDR3 runs 15 residues. Trimming at V came to 7 bases and at J to 7 bases, leaving 9 bases not matched to a gene. Germline CDR1 and CDR2: MDHEN and SYDVKM. DNA of the CDR3: TGTGCCAGCACTCTCACTAGCGGGAGCATGAATGAGCAGTTCTTC. Its translation: CASTLTSGSMNEQFF.

This chain joins TRBV4-3 and TRBJ2-5; D is uncertain. Looked up from germline, CDR1 is LGHNA and CDR2 is YSLEER. Trimming cost V 2 bases and J 1 base, with 5 bases left between them. The CDR3 extends over 13 amino acids. CDR3 region: CASSQLGQETQYF. The CDR3 DNA follows: TGCGCCAGCAGCCAACTAGGCCAAGAGACCCAGTACTTC.

The gene calls are TRBV10-3 and TRBJ1-5; the D is unclear. V lost 10 bases, J lost 3 bases, and 10 bases lay in between. Germline V lookup: CDR1 ENHRY, CDR2 SYGVKD. This CDR3 region has 12 residues. The CDR3 is CATRPDNQPQHF. CDR3 coding DNA: TGTGCCACCCGGCCGGACAATCAGCCCCAGCATTTT.

The chain employs TRBV4-2 and TRBJ2-2, with D possibly matching TRBD2 (6 bases). Trimming pared 0 bases from V and 8 bases from J, leaving 13 bases between. The CDR3 extends over 15 amino acids. Germline V gives CDR1 LGHNA, CDR2 YNFKEQ. CDR3 loop: CASSQEGGIAGELFF. The CDR3 DNA is TGTGCCAGCAGCCAAGAAGGCGGGATAGCTGGGGAGCTGTTTTTT.

This clonotype has only a few counts. V is TRBV12-3 or TRBV12-4 and J is TRBJ1-1, with D possibly TRBD1 on 5 matching bases. The CDR3 is 13 amino acids. Trimming took 5 bases from V and 2 from J, leaving 9 bases between them. The CDR3 DNA reads as TGTGCCAGCAGTGTACAGGAAAACACTGAAGCTTTCTTT. As protein: CASSVQENTEAFF.

This clonotype was counted many times. The chain combines TRBV6-2 or TRBV6-3 with TRBJ2-3, with 11 bases matching TRBD2. The CDR3 length is 14 residues. Germline loops: CDR1 MNHEY, CDR2 SVGEGT. With V trimmed by 5 bases and J by 7 bases, 5 bases remained unmatched. The CDR3 sequence: CASSLRTSGHTQYF. The DNA for the CDR3 is TGTGCCAGCAGTCTTCGGACTAGCGGGCATACGCAGTATTTT.

This chain links TRBV12-3 or TRBV12-4 with TRBJ1-5; D ambiguous. V gave up 2 bases and J gave up 3 bases, with 8 bases separating them. The CDR3 is 14 amino acids. CDR3 in amino acids: CASSLQANNQPQHF. CDR3 sequence (DNA): TGTGCCAGCAGTTTACAGGCCAACAATCAGCCCCAGCATTTT.

There are a few counts of this clonotype. The CDR3 reads CASSFELGPYTDTQYF. The CDR3 nucleotides are TGCGCCAGCAGCTTCGAGCTGGGCCCATACACAGATACGCAGTATTTT. This rearrangement joins TRBV5-1 to TRBJ2-3; D gene ambiguous. In germline, CDR1 is SGHRS, CDR2 YFSETQ. The CDR3 extends over 16 amino acids. V lost 2 bases to trimming and J lost 2 bases, with 15 bases between them.

Only a few counts were recorded for this clonotype. The CDR3 DNA reads TGTGCCAGCAGCCGGCGGGACAGGACTAGCGGGATTGATTGGAGGACCTACGAGCAGTACTTC. It is translated as CASSRRDRTSGIDWRTYEQYF. The genes are TRBV21-1 and TRBJ2-7; the table's TRBD2 call for D was not verified on the DNA. TRBV21-1 constitutes a pseudogene. CDR3 length equals 21 residues.

In this sample, this clonotype turned up a few times. CDR3 nucleotide sequence: TGTGCCAGCTCCGGGACTAGCGGGACGTTTACCGGGGAGCTGTTTTTT. Translated, it gives CASSGTSGTFTGELFF. The gene calls are TRBV25-1 and TRBJ2-2, with 13 bases lining up with TRBD2. The CDR3 extends over 16 amino acids. Germline V gene sequence: CDR1 MGHDK, CDR2 SYGVNS. Unmatched junction bases numbered 8, after V lost 8 bases and J lost 5 bases.

A remark on this clonotype: Since the CDR3 does not end with the conserved phenylalanine or tryptophan, this likely comes from a read error. The genes are TRBV3-1 and TRBJ2-1, with TRBD2 matching 14 bases. Trimming took 11 bases from V and 8 from J; bases not matched to a gene: 8. The CDR3 is 14 residues long. The V gene's germline CDR1 is LGHDT and CDR2 YNNKEL (reference sequence). CDR3 sequence: CASQTSGRAHEQFY. CDR3 nucleotide sequence: TGTGCCTCACAGACTAGCGGGAGGGCCCATGAGCAGTTCTAC.

The chain couples TRBV2 to TRBJ2-3; 10 bases match TRBD2. The V gene's germline CDR1 is SNHLY and CDR2 FYNNEI. Germline trimming cut 6 bases from V and 3 bases from J; bases unmatched to any gene: 12. The CDR3 runs 17 residues. CDR3 bases: TGTGCCAGCAGCCTGAGCCTAGCGGGAGTGCAAACAGATACGCAGTATTTT. It is translated as CASSLSLAGVQTDTQYF.

This clonotype was counted a few times. The rearrangement uses TRBV2 and TRBJ2-3; maybe TRBD1 (6 bases). The CDR3 sequence is 14 residues long. Trimming pared 8 bases from V and 3 bases from J, leaving 15 bases between. Germline V gives CDR1 SNHLY, CDR2 FYNNEI. The CDR3 nucleotides read TGTGCCAGCGGGAGACAGGCCAGGACAGATACGCAGTATTTT. It is translated as CASGRQARTDTQYF.